These 6 T cell receptor beta chains were sequenced from one sample in a study of blood T cell repertoires in COVID-19. Repertoires were generated with immunoSEQ multiplex PCR, while TCRdb's copy carries only in-frame clones and drops some. The sample shows about 260,000 clones, approximately 86% of them seen only once. Sequencing input: peripheral blood. The receptor set was obtained from a man aged 35 to 55 with active or convalescent COVID-19.

The chain uses TRBV29-1 and TRBJ2-1, with a possible D match to TRBD2 (6 bases). This CDR3 is built from 14 residues. Looked up from germline, CDR1 is SQVTM and CDR2 is ANQGSEA. V lost 6 bases and J 4 bases, leaving 16 bases between the germline ends. CDR3 sequence (DNA): TGCAGCGTCGCCGGGACTTCTGTTTACAATGAGCAGTTCTTC. This translates into CSVAGTSVYNEQFF.

This chain links TRBV7-2 with TRBJ2-7, with 12 bases matching TRBD2. The CDR3 covers 15 residues. CDR1 and CDR2 (germline): SGHTA, FQGNSA. The V and J ends lost 4 bases and 10 bases, in that order; junction bases with no gene match: 11. CDR3 region: CASSSGLAGGRLQYF. The CDR3 coding sequence is TGTGCCAGCAGCTCCGGGCTAGCGGGGGGGCGACTCCAGTACTTC. The full variable domain, rest sourced from reference TRBV7-2 and TRBJ2-7, is GAGVSQSPSNKVTEKGKDVELRCDPISGHTALYWYRQSLGQGLEFLIYFQGNSAPDKSGLPSDRFSAERTGGSVSTLTIQRTQQEDSAVYLCASSSGLAGGRLQYFGPGTRLTVT.

The chain carries TRBV14 and TRBJ2-3; 14 nucleotides align to TRBD2. The CDR3 is 15 residues long. Germline CDR1 and CDR2: SGHDN and FVKESK. The V gene end was trimmed by 0 bases and the J gene end by 11 bases; junction bases not matched to a gene: 4. Here the CDR3 reads CASSQEGLAGAGQYF. The CDR3 DNA follows: TGTGCCAGCAGCCAAGAGGGACTAGCGGGGGCTGGGCAGTATTTT.

V gene TRBV6-5 combines with J gene TRBJ2-1, with 10 nucleotides matching TRBD2. CDR1 is MNHEY, CDR2 SVGAGI, per germline. The CDR3 contains 15 residues. Losses at the gene ends were 6 bases for V and 7 bases for J; bases not matched to a gene: 9. The CDR3 DNA follows: TGTGCCAGCAGCCGGGGACTAGCGCTTTCGAATGAGCAGTTCTTC. Translation: CASSRGLALSNEQFF.

This sequence joins TRBV12-5 and TRBJ2-2; the D gene is possibly TRBD2 (5 bases). The V gene's germline CDR1 is LGHNT and CDR2 FRNRAP. This CDR3 is built from 11 residues. Between the trimmed V and J ends, which lost 10 bases and 3 bases, there was a span of 6 bases. The CDR3 sequence is CATGYTGELFF. The CDR3 region has the DNA TGTGCTACGGGGTACACCGGGGAGCTGTTTTTT.

J is TRBJ1-5 and V is TRBV30; possible D gene TRBD1, 5 bases. This CDR3 region has 15 residues. Trimming removed 2 bases from V and 2 bases from J, with 13 bases in between. CDR1 and CDR2 (germline): GTSNPN, SVGIG (reference sequence). CDR3 sequence reads: CAWSPGSSGNQPQHF. In nucleotides, the CDR3 is TGTGCCTGGAGTCCAGGGTCGTCCGGCAATCAGCCCCAGCATTTT.